Listed here is a single T cell receptor beta chain. Its antigen is still unknown. No per-base quality is available; no much larger clone lies one base away. At the time samples were collected, the patients were not on therapy, although their prior treatments varied from chemotherapy, radiotherapy, surgery and immunotherapy to none at all. After thawing, cells were enriched for T lymphocytes using a negative-selection kit, and EpCAM beads were added for tumor-infiltrating lymphocytes. Memory CD8 T cells were sorted as CD8+CD4-CD45RA- cells irrespective of CCR7 expression. Peripheral blood mononuclear cells were obtained using a Ficoll-Paque PLUS gradient and were cryopreserved prior to analysis. Populations were sorted to around 99% purity on a FACSAria II, and cell pellets were frozen for TCR sequencing without culture. From about 10,000 to 100,000 sorted cells per subset, genomic DNA was extracted using the DNeasy Blood and Tissue Kit. The TCRbeta V-J or V-D-J regions were sequenced and mapped through the immunoSEQ service, and coverage above 10x per sample was achieved. In the original analysis: Analysis was limited to productive rearrangements exported from the immunoSEQ Analyzer platform, and clonality was evaluated on the 500 most abundant clones. To quantify how much repertoires overlapped between populations, both the Morisita-Horn similarity index and the Jaccard index were used. In about 6 cancer patients, Morisita-Horn similarity was measured between the TCR repertoires of CD8 T-cell subsets. The clones in this table, taken by TCRdb from immuneACCESS, are in-frame only. Not every clone is retained; where verified, under half of the shortfall comes from an unresolved V gene, and the cause of the rest is unknown. For V, J and clone size, that table is used; D and trimming come from the DNA. This sample is represented by around 15,000 clones; around nine tenths of them were singletons. About 4.6% of the sample lies in the top ten.

This sample was included in a study of CD39 and CD103 CD8 tumor-infiltrating T cells (dated by TCRdb to 2016 to 2019). A note on the overall study: Repertoire comparisons were shown for an HPV-positive HNSCC, an HPV-negative HNSCC, an ovarian cancer and a melanoma patient. Deep sequencing of TCRbeta CDR3 was used to compare the repertoires of CD8 TIL subsets, defined by CD103 and CD39, against those of peripheral memory CD8 T cells. The full study reports these points: DP CD8 TILs appeared more oligoclonal than DN and SP CD8 TILs and blood memory CD8 T cells, with top 30 clonotypes covering roughly 50-86%. DP TIL clonotypes were rarely detected in blood or uninvolved lymph node, whereas DN TIL clonotypes were found to largely overlap with peripheral memory CD8 repertoires.

The V end loses 1 base and the J end loses 5 bases, and a stretch of 14 bases separates them. There are 15 amino acids in the CDR3, from cysteine to phenylalanine inclusive. The retained sequence is limited to the CDR3, 45 bases, with the frame set at the first base. CDR1 and CDR2 were assigned from the germline V gene as SGHVS and FNYEAQ. This receptor was taken from a human donor with head and neck squamous cell carcinoma. The rearranged chain carries TRBV7-6 and TRBJ1-1, with the D segment identity uncertain. The material sequenced was CD8+ T cells sorted from blood. The cell subset or site tag for this specimen amounts to: total memory CD8 T cells (CD45RA-CCR7+/-) from blood or uninvolved lymph node. The nucleotide sequence is given as TGTGCCAGCAGCTTAGGGCGGGAGTGGGGTACTGAAGCTTTCTTT. Translated, it gives CASSLGREWGTEAFF.